The source of this TCR beta chain is a study of T-cell memory formation after mild COVID-19. Looked up from germline, CDR1 is SGHTA and CDR2 is FQGTGA. Trimming pared 5 bases from V and 4 bases from J, leaving 14 bases between. This CDR3 has 14 amino acids. This clonotype showed up just a few times. TCRdb ran MiXCR on the 5' RACE reads and lists one entry per CDR3 protein. The sample lists some 410,000 distinct CDR3 sequences, more than 20% occurring once. This chain joins TRBV7-3 and TRBJ1-2; D might be TRBD1 (5 bases). Sequencing was done on a sample of PBMCs or a T cell subset sorted from them (not recorded which). The sequence came from an adult woman who had mild COVID-19 (a few samples of this study predate the infection). Cell type and time point are not known. The CDR3 DNA reads TGTGCCAGCAGCGGAGGGGAAGGGAGCTATGGCTACACCTTC. Protein product: CASSGGEGSYGYTF.